This TCR beta chain appears in the sequencing data of a study of T-cell reconstitution after alpha-beta-depleted transplantation in children. Study-wide points: At day 60, the high TCRbeta diversity found in some patients originated from recipient T cells and thymic progenitors that had survived. When one year had passed after transplant, most T-cell counts and diversity came from newly produced T cells. Two months or so post-transplant, alpha-beta T cells reportedly derived from several hundred expanded graft clones.

Germline CDR1 reads DFQATT; CDR2 reads SNEGSKA (reference sequence). The CDR3 is made up of 12 amino acids. V lost 8 bases and J 2 bases, leaving 13 bases between the germline ends. A TCRbeta library incorporating unique molecular identifiers was prepared. TCRdb used MiXCR to reprocess the PCR reads, holding one entry per CDR3 protein. The table lists more than 200,000 distinct CDR3 sequences, roughly 26% of them singletons. This clonotype has at least ten counts. What it recognizes is unknown. The sample here was PBMCs, taken before TCRalphabeta/CD19-depleted stem cell transplant. The V and J genes are TRBV20-1 and TRBJ2-7; D remains ambiguous. This TCR came from a girl aged 2 to 10 with Fanconi anemia, due to receive a stem cell transplant. The CDR3 sequence is CSTSVATYEQYF. The CDR3 coding sequence is TGCAGTACCTCGGTGGCCACCTACGAGCAGTACTTC.